Listed below are T cell receptor beta chains from one sample, sequenced in a study of T-cell memory formation after mild COVID-19. In TCRdb, the 5' RACE reads were re-called with MiXCR into one record per CDR3 protein. The data hold roughly 260,000 distinct CDR3 sequences, with about 17% observed a single time. The sequenced sample was PBMCs or a T cell subset sorted from them (not recorded which). The source of these receptors is a man aged 18 to 35 who had mild COVID-19 (a few samples of this study predate the infection). Cell type and time point are not known. CDR3s include the opening cysteine and the closing phenylalanine or tryptophan. Fields, in order: J gene, D gene, clone size, V gene, CDR3 length, CDR3 DNA, CDR3 protein. A D gene is named only where the DNA matches it firmly. Where a row states a size, it is once, few, many or the class of an expanded clone; other rows omit it.

j_call: TRBJ2-5
d_call: .
clone_size: .
v_call: TRBV20-1
cdr3_length: 14
cdr3_nt: TGCAGTGCTAGGGGTGGCGGAGCGGAAGAGACCCAGTACTTC
cdr3_aa: CSARGGGAEETQYF

j_call: TRBJ2-5
d_call: .
clone_size: many
v_call: TRBV7-6
cdr3_length: 11
cdr3_nt: TGTGCCAGCAGCTTAATGGAGACCCAGTACTTC
cdr3_aa: CASSLMETQYF

j_call: TRBJ2-5
d_call: TRBD2
clone_size: .
v_call: TRBV10-3
cdr3_length: 15
cdr3_nt: TGTGCCATCAGTGGGTCGGGACTAGGACAAGAGACCCAGTACTTC
cdr3_aa: CAISGSGLGQETQYF

j_call: TRBJ2-5
d_call: .
clone_size: many
v_call: TRBV7-6
cdr3_length: 11
cdr3_nt: TGTGCCAGCAGCCCTGGGGAGACCCAGTACTTC
cdr3_aa: CASSPGETQYF

j_call: TRBJ1-1
d_call: .
clone_size: few
v_call: TRBV20-1
cdr3_length: 12
cdr3_nt: TGCAGTGCCGTAGGACAAGACACTGAAGCTTTCTTT
cdr3_aa: CSAVGQDTEAFF

j_call: TRBJ2-4
d_call: .
clone_size: few
v_call: TRBV4-1
cdr3_length: 17
cdr3_nt: TGCGCCAGCAGCCAAGATCTGGAAGAAACTACCAAAAACATTCAGTACTTC
cdr3_aa: CASSQDLEETTKNIQYF

j_call: TRBJ1-4
d_call: TRBD1
clone_size: .
v_call: TRBV19
cdr3_length: 13
cdr3_nt: TGTGCCAGTGAAAGACAGGGGGCCCGGAAACTGTTTTTT
cdr3_aa: CASERQGARKLFF

j_call: TRBJ1-2
d_call: .
clone_size: .
v_call: TRBV4-1
cdr3_length: 15
cdr3_nt: TGCGCCAGCAGCCAAGATCGGTGGGTGCCGGATGGCTACACCTTC
cdr3_aa: CASSQDRWVPDGYTF

j_call: TRBJ1-6
d_call: .
clone_size: .
v_call: TRBV19
cdr3_length: 15
cdr3_nt: TGTGCCAGTAGTATATTTGTGACAAATAATTCACCCCTCCACTTT
cdr3_aa: CASSIFVTNNSPLHF

j_call: TRBJ1-6
d_call: TRBD1
clone_size: .
v_call: TRBV27
cdr3_length: 13
cdr3_nt: TGTGCCAGCAGAACAGGGGACTGGTCACCCCTCCACTTT
cdr3_aa: CASRTGDWSPLHF

j_call: TRBJ2-5
d_call: .
clone_size: .
v_call: TRBV2
cdr3_length: 11
cdr3_nt: TGTGCCAGCGCGGTCCAAGAGACCCAGTACTTC
cdr3_aa: CASAVQETQYF

j_call: TRBJ1-5
d_call: .
clone_size: few
v_call: TRBV5-1
cdr3_length: 13
cdr3_nt: TGCGCCAGCGTCCGGGACAGCAATCAGCCCCAGCATTTT
cdr3_aa: CASVRDSNQPQHF

j_call: TRBJ2-3
d_call: .
clone_size: few
v_call: TRBV2
cdr3_length: 14
cdr3_nt: TGTGCCAGCAGTGAACAAGGGAATTGGGATACGCAGTATTTT
cdr3_aa: CASSEQGNWDTQYF

j_call: TRBJ1-5
d_call: .
clone_size: .
v_call: TRBV12-3/TRBV12-4
cdr3_length: 14
cdr3_nt: TGTGCCAGCAGTTTGTGGGGCGTGGGTCAGCCCCAGCATTTT
cdr3_aa: CASSLWGVGQPQHF

j_call: TRBJ1-1
d_call: TRBD1
clone_size: .
v_call: TRBV7-2
cdr3_length: 14
cdr3_nt: TGTGCCAGCAGCTGGGGACAGTTGAACACTGAAGCTTTCTTT
cdr3_aa: CASSWGQLNTEAFF

j_call: TRBJ2-5
d_call: .
clone_size: few
v_call: TRBV5-6
cdr3_length: 13
cdr3_nt: TGTGCCAGCAGCCTGCCTATGGGAGAGACCCAGTACTTC
cdr3_aa: CASSLPMGETQYF

j_call: TRBJ2-7
d_call: .
clone_size: .
v_call: TRBV18
cdr3_length: 17
cdr3_nt: TGTGCCAGCTCACCCCCCCGTGGGAGCGCGAGCTCCTACGAGCAGTACTTC
cdr3_aa: CASSPPRGSASSYEQYF